Listed below are T cell receptor beta chains from one sample, sequenced in a study of blood T cell repertoires in COVID-19. Data came from immunoSEQ multiplex PCR; TCRdb stores just in-frame clones and leaves some out. The repertoire holds about 96,000 clones, with approximately 84% as singletons. Specimen: peripheral blood. Every receptor here comes from a woman aged 55-70 years with acute or convalescent COVID-19. The CDR3 runs from the conserved cysteine through the conserved F or W. D genes are given only for firm matches. Part of the rows lack a size; the others show once, few, many or a class for expanded clones.

CASSESVQGETQYF,TGTGCCAGCAGTGAATCGGTGCAGGGAGAGACCCAGTACTTC,TRBJ2-5,-,TRBV25-1,-
CASSKGVQGMIEANEKLFF,TGTGCCAGCAGCAAAGGAGTACAGGGAATGATCGAGGCTAATGAAAAACTGTTTTTT,TRBJ1-4,-,TRBV21-1,-
CAWSVPDAGAEQYF,TGTGCCTGGAGTGTACCGGATGCGGGGGCCGAGCAGTACTTC,TRBJ2-7,once,TRBV30,-
CASTRSTSGVNTGELFF,TGTGCCAGCACACGATCGACTAGCGGGGTGAACACCGGGGAGCTGTTTTTT,TRBJ2-2,-,TRBV2,TRBD2
CASSHLSSGGAADTQYF,TGTGCCAGCAGCCACCTTAGTAGCGGGGGGGCCGCAGATACGCAGTATTTT,TRBJ2-3,-,TRBV3-1/TRBV3-2,TRBD2
CASSLGAAGRRETQYF,TGTGCCAGCAGCTTAGGGGCGGCAGGGAGGAGGGAGACCCAGTACTTC,TRBJ2-5,-,TRBV7-3,-
CASSYIRGRNQPQHF,TGTGCCAGCAGTTATATCAGGGGGCGAAATCAGCCCCAGCATTTT,TRBJ1-5,-,TRBV28,TRBD1
CASSEAIYPLHF,TGTGCCAGCAGTGAAGCGATCTACCCCCTCCACTTT,TRBJ1-6,-,TRBV6-1,-
CASGLVKKGKNTEAFF,TGTGCTAGTGGTTTGGTAAAAAAGGGGAAGAACACTGAAGCTTTCTTT,TRBJ1-1,-,TRBV12-5,-
CATSKGGAEKLFF,TGTGCCACCTCGAAAGGGGGTGCCGAAAAACTGTTTTTT,TRBJ1-4,-,TRBV7-9,-
CASSQKGVGEQYF,TGCGCCAGCAGTCAGAAAGGGGTGGGCGAGCAGTACTTC,TRBJ2-7,once,TRBV4-3,-
CASTRRPGQDEQYF,TGTGCCAGCACCAGAAGACCGGGACAAGACGAGCAGTACTTC,TRBJ2-7,-,TRBV6-5,-
CASSLHGGGRGNEQFF,TGTGCCAGCAGTTTACATGGGGGCGGTCGGGGCAATGAGCAGTTCTTC,TRBJ2-1,-,TRBV28,-
CASSFSGTSGYEQYF,TGTGCCAGCAGCTTTTCCGGGACTAGCGGCTACGAGCAGTACTTC,TRBJ2-7,-,TRBV7-3,TRBD2
CASSSLPGDTIYF,TGTGCCAGCAGTTCCCTACCAGGGGACACCATATATTTT,TRBJ1-3,-,TRBV7-6,-
CASRTVSGGLYGYTF,TGTGCCAGCAGGACGGTATCAGGGGGCCTCTATGGCTACACCTTC,TRBJ1-2,-,TRBV28,TRBD1
CASSLPQGFYGYTF,TGTGCCAGCAGCTTACCACAGGGGTTCTATGGCTACACCTTC,TRBJ1-2,-,TRBV7-9,TRBD1
CATSGAGVGQPQHF,TGTGCCACCAGTGGGGCAGGGGTAGGCCAGCCCCAGCATTTT,TRBJ1-5,-,TRBV19,-
CASSAKGRDGGPDYEQYF,TGTGCCAGCAGCGCCAAGGGGAGAGACGGGGGGCCCGACTACGAGCAGTACTTC,TRBJ2-7,-,TRBV9,-
CASSVDFGTDTQYF,TGTGCCAGCAGCGTAGACTTCGGCACAGATACGCAGTATTTT,TRBJ2-3,-,TRBV9,-
CASIAGVGLNTEAFF,TGTGCCAGCATCGCGGGGGTTGGCTTGAACACTGAAGCTTTCTTT,TRBJ1-1,once,TRBV28,-
CASSPWDSAIQANTGELFF,TGTGCCAGCTCACCATGGGACAGTGCTATACAAGCGAACACCGGGGAGCTGTTTTTT,TRBJ2-2,-,TRBV18,TRBD1
CASSLTGQMFNEQFF,TGTGCCAGCAGTCTGACGGGACAGATGTTCAATGAGCAGTTCTTC,TRBJ2-1,-,TRBV27,TRBD1
CAWGGPGGNSPLHF,TGTGCCTGGGGCGGACCGGGAGGAAATTCACCCCTCCACTTT,TRBJ1-6,-,TRBV30,-
CASSLVAGSGNTIYF,TGCGCCAGCAGCTTGGTGGCAGGCTCTGGAAACACCATATATTTT,TRBJ1-3,-,TRBV5-1,-